These 21 T cell receptor beta chains came from one sample sequenced in a study of cytomegalovirus exposure and HLA in healthy donors. The PCR employed 60 Vbeta primers together with 13 Jbeta primers. TCRdb keeps only in-frame clones here, not all; method: immunoSEQ multiplex PCR. The repertoire holds about 170,000 clones, with around 80% as singletons. Sequenced material: PBMCs. The receptors were gathered from a woman in her forties or fifties in good health and CMV-seropositive.

The chain couples TRBV2 to TRBJ1-5; D not resolved. Germline V CDR1 and CDR2: SNHLY, FYNNEI. Trimming shortened V by 7 bases and J by 2 bases, and 9 bases separated the two germline ends. This CDR3 contains 13 residues. The CDR3 loop reads CASKIQGNQPQHF. The CDR3 bases are TGTGCCAGCAAGATTCAGGGCAATCAGCCCCAGCATTTT.

The chain combines TRBV28 with TRBJ2-7; D is perhaps TRBD2 (5 bases). This CDR3 is built from 12 residues. Germline V gives CDR1 MDHEN, CDR2 SYDVKM. With 11 bases removed from V and 7 bases from J, the gap between germline ends came to 18 bases. CDR3 sequence (DNA): TGTGCCGCCGGGTCCTCCTCGGGGGAGCAGTACTTC. Translated: CAAGSSSGEQYF.

Only a few counts were recorded for this clone. Germline is not matched at one junction end, which may reflect a read error. The chain carries TRBV18 and TRBJ2-3, with D maybe TRBD1 (6 bases). Looked up from germline, CDR1 is KGHSH and CDR2 is LQKENI. The CDR3 length is 15 residues. CDR3 protein: CASSPLDRHTDTQYF. DNA for the CDR3: TGTGCCAGCTCCCCACTGGACAGACACACAGATACGCAGTATTTT.

The genes are TRBV6-1 and TRBJ1-2; 9 nucleotides line up with TRBD1. Germline CDR1 reads MNHNS; CDR2 reads SASEGT. The CDR3 covers 15 residues. Trimming cost V 5 bases and J 3 bases; bases outside gene matches: 7. DNA of the CDR3: TGTGCCAGCAGTAGATCCGGGACAGGGCACTATGGCTACACCTTC. Amino acid sequence: CASSRSGTGHYGYTF.

The rearrangement uses TRBV5-4 and TRBJ2-1; 8 nucleotides agree with TRBD2. This CDR3 is built from 15 residues. The germline V gene encodes CDR1 SGHNT and CDR2 YYREEE (reference sequence). The J segment lost 4 bases and the V segment lost 0 bases, leaving 3 bases of the junction unmatched. CDR3 region: CASSLVPSGYNEQFF. The CDR3 coding sequence is TGTGCCAGCAGCTTGGTCCCTAGCGGGTACAATGAGCAGTTCTTC.

The chain uses TRBV5-1 and TRBJ1-2; TRBD1 aligns across 9 bases. CDR3 length: 15 residues. Germline-derived CDR1 and CDR2 are SGHRS and YFSETQ. V gave up 0 bases and J gave up 5 bases; unmatched junction bases: 5. The CDR3 nucleotides are TGCGCCAGCAGCTTGGAGACCGGGACAGGGTATGGCTACACCTTC. It codes for CASSLETGTGYGYTF. Full variable domain (outside the CDR3, taken from reference TRBV5-1 and TRBJ1-2): KAGVTQTPRYLIKTRGQQVTLSCSPISGHRSVSWYQQTPGQGLQFLFEYFSETQRNKGNFPGRFSGRQFSNSRSEMNVSTLELGDSALYLCASSLETGTGYGYTFGSGTRLTVV.

The chain employs TRBV5-1 and TRBJ1-2; TRBD1 matches at 7 bases. Germline values: CDR1 SGHRS, CDR2 YFSETQ. This CDR3 region has 14 residues. V was pared by 5 bases and J by 0 bases, with 4 bases of the junction left unmatched. As DNA, the CDR3 is TGCGCCAGCAGACCGGGACAGTCTAACTATGGCTACACCTTC. Encoded protein: CASRPGQSNYGYTF.

The chain joins TRBV7-2 to TRBJ1-2, with TRBD1 matching over 8 bases. The CDR3 has 15 amino acids. Unmatched junction bases numbered 3, after V lost 2 bases and J lost 1 base. Germline CDR1 SGHTA, CDR2 FQGNSA. The CDR3 nucleotides are TGTGCCAGCAGCTTAACAGGGGGTAATAACTATGGCTACACCTTC. Amino acids: CASSLTGGNNYGYTF.

The chain couples TRBV4-2 to TRBJ1-5; TRBD1 might be the D (5 bases). The CDR3 spans 16 residues. V lost 1 base to trimming and J lost 0 bases, with 10 bases between them. Germline assignment: CDR1 LGHNA and CDR2 YNFKEQ. CDR3 protein: CASSQGGVYSNQPQHF. The CDR3 DNA reads as TGTGCCAGCAGCCAAGGGGGCGTCTATAGCAATCAGCCCCAGCATTTT.

The genes are TRBV19 and TRBJ1-1; D is perhaps TRBD1 (5 bases). CDR1 is LNHDA, CDR2 SQIVND, per germline (reference sequence). Trimming cost V 5 bases and J 0 bases, with 10 bases left between them. The CDR3 is 14 amino acids. The CDR3 is CASSPTALNTEAFF. For the CDR3, the DNA is TGTGCCAGTAGTCCGACAGCTTTGAACACTGAAGCTTTCTTT.

This rearrangement joins TRBV28 to TRBJ2-1, with D tentatively TRBD1 (5 bases). Germline CDR1 reads MDHEN; CDR2 reads SYDVKM. The V end was cut by 2 bases, the J end by 6 bases, with 14 bases between. CDR3 length equals 15 residues. The CDR3 loop is CASSLILRVANEQFF. The DNA for the CDR3 is TGTGCCAGCAGTTTAATCCTCAGGGTCGCCAATGAGCAGTTCTTC.

The chain recombines TRBV5-3 with TRBJ1-1; 7 nucleotides line up with TRBD1. TRBV5-3 is flagged as an ORF with uncertain function. J lost 3 bases, V lost 2 bases, and 10 bases had no gene match. The CDR3 is 16 amino acids. The CDR3 bases are TGTGCCAGAAGCTTAGCCAATATGGACAGGTACACTGAAGCTTTCTTT. It codes for CARSLANMDRYTEAFF.

This chain links TRBV30 with TRBJ1-1, with 8 positions matching TRBD1. CDR1 GTSNPN and CDR2 SVGIG come from the germline V gene (reference sequence). The CDR3 is made up of 15 amino acids. Unmatched junction bases numbered 12, after V lost 5 bases and J lost 4 bases. DNA for the CDR3: TGTGCCTGGGCCCTACGGGGCAGGGGGCTCACTGAAGCTTTCTTT. Translation: CAWALRGRGLTEAFF.

V usage is TRBV4-3 and J usage is TRBJ2-7, with a tentative D call TRBD2 (5 bases). CDR1 is LGHNA, CDR2 YSLEER, per germline. The V gene lost 1 base and the J gene lost 3 bases, with 10 bases spanning the gap. This CDR3 comprises 14 residues. CDR3 nucleotide sequence: TGCGCCAGCAGCCAAGTGGTAGGGAGCTACGAGCAGTACTTC. It translates to CASSQVVGSYEQYF.

V usage is TRBV5-1 and J usage is TRBJ2-1; D call uncertain. CDR1 is SGHRS and CDR2 is YFSETQ in the germline V gene. V dropped 0 bases and J dropped 0 bases, with 10 bases sitting between them. The CDR3 runs 16 residues. The CDR3 loop reads CASSLVYWSSYNEQFF. DNA for the CDR3: TGCGCCAGCAGCTTGGTGTATTGGAGCTCCTACAATGAGCAGTTCTTC.

The chain is built from TRBV6-5 and TRBJ1-2; D perhaps matches TRBD1 (5 bases). Trimming cost V 5 bases and J 6 bases, with 19 bases left between them. The CDR3 sequence is 15 residues long. Germline V gene lookup returns CDR1 MNHEY and CDR2 SVGAGI. The CDR3: CASSPGGPGTDGYTF. CDR3 coding DNA: TGTGCCAGCAGTCCCGGAGGGCCAGGGACGGATGGCTACACCTTC.

The V call is TRBV2, the J call TRBJ2-7, with TRBD1 as a possible D gene (6 bases). Trimming left V 7 bases short and J 3 bases short, with 19 bases between. CDR1 and CDR2 (germline): SNHLY, FYNNEI. This CDR3 has 15 amino acids. CDR3 DNA: TGTGCCAGCACTGTCTCTACAGGGAAGGGCTACGAGCAGTACTTC. It yields the protein CASTVSTGKGYEQYF. The entire variable domain, with the rest obtained from reference TRBV2 and TRBJ2-7, is as follows: EPEVTQTPSHQVTQMGQEVILRCVPISNHLYFYWYRQILGQKVEFLVSFYNNEISEKSEIFDDQFSVERPDGSNFTLKIRSTKLEDSAMYFCASTVSTGKGYEQYFGPGTRLTVT.

This chain links TRBV18 with TRBJ2-1; D gene ambiguous. V lost 4 bases, J lost 2 bases, and 9 bases lay in between. Germline loops: CDR1 KGHSH, CDR2 LQKENI. The length of the CDR3 is 14 residues. This chain's CDR3 is CASSQQSTYNEQFF. The CDR3 DNA reads TGTGCCAGCTCACAACAGAGTACCTACAATGAGCAGTTCTTC.

V is TRBV7-2 and J is TRBJ1-2; 11 nucleotides align to TRBD1. CDR3 length: 17 amino acids. Trimming at V came to 0 bases and at J to 5 bases, leaving 8 bases not matched to a gene. The germline V gene has CDR1 SGHTA and CDR2 FQGNSA. CDR3 in amino acids: CASSLARGQGEIYGYTF. The DNA for the CDR3 is TGTGCCAGCAGCTTAGCGAGGGGACAGGGGGAGATATATGGCTACACCTTC.

V usage is TRBV7-2 and J usage is TRBJ1-5, with TRBD1 matching over 10 bases. The CDR3 extends over 15 amino acids. Trimming cost V 5 bases and J 5 bases; bases outside gene matches: 6. Germline CDR1 is SGHTA and CDR2 is FQGNSA. In DNA, the CDR3 is TGTGCCAGCAGCCACGAGACAGGGGGCGATCAGCCCCAGCATTTT. Amino acid sequence: CASSHETGGDQPQHF.

The chain carries TRBV7-3 and TRBJ2-3; 7 bases map to TRBD2. Germline CDR1 is SGHTA and CDR2 is FQGTGA. The CDR3 is 15 amino acids. Trimming took 5 bases from V and 5 from J; bases not matched to a gene: 10. The CDR3 sequence is CASSPTSERGDTQYF. The CDR3 bases are TGTGCCAGCAGCCCTACTAGCGAAAGGGGAGATACGCAGTATTTT.